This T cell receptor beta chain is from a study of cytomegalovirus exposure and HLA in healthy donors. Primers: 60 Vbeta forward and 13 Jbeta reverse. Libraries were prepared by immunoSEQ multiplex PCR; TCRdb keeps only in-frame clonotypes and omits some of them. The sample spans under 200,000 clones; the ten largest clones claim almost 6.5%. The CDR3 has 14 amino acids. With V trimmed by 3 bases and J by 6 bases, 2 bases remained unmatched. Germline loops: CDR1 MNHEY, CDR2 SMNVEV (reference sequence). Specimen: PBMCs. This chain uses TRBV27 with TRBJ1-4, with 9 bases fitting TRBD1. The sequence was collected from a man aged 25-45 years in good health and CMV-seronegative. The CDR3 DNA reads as TGTGCCAGCAGTTTTGACAGGGGGTATGAAAAACTGTTTTTT. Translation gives CASSFDRGYEKLFF.